Listed below are T cell receptor beta chains from one sample, sequenced in a study of breast tumors, draining lymph nodes, adjacent tissues. Each CDR3 protein gets one entry after TCRdb re-called the multiplex PCR reads with MiXCR. This sample has about 220,000 distinct CDR3 sequences, with under 35% found just once. Sequenced: axillary lymph node tissue. The receptors were sampled from a female donor with breast cancer. Some clones in this sample may be carry-over from other donors' samples. Both conserved end residues are trimmed from each CDR3.

v_call: TRBV4-2; cdr3_aa: ASSQEMVLDSHTDTQY
v_call: TRBV7-8; cdr3_aa: ASSLAPSFIYEQH
v_call: TRBV5-6; cdr3_aa: ASSLAGTLVYEQY
v_call: TRBV12-3/TRBV12-4; cdr3_aa: ASSFGTVRANVLT
v_call: TRBV4-1; cdr3_aa: ASSQDLSRGQYEQY
v_call: TRBV24-1; cdr3_aa: ATSASKVGGAQTQY
v_call: TRBV7-2; cdr3_aa: ASSLSFSGNTGELF
v_call: TRBV20-1; cdr3_aa: SARVWTGDTYGYT
v_call: TRBV10-3; cdr3_aa: AGSPTGVNQPQH
v_call: TRBV12-3/TRBV12-4; cdr3_aa: ASSFQGTSGSTENEQF